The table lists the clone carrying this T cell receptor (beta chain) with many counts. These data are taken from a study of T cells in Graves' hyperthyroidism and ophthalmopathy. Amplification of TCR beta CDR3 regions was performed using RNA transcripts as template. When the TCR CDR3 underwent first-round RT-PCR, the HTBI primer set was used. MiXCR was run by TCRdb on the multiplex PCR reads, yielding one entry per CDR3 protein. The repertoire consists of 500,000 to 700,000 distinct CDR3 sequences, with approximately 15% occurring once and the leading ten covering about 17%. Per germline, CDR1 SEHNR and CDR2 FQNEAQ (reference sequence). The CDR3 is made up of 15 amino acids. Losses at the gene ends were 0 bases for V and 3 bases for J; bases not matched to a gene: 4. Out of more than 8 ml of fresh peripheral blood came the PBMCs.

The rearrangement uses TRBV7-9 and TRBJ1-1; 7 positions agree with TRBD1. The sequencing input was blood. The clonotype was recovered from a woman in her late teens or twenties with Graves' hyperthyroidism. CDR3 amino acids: CASSLAAGGYTEAFF. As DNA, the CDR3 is TGTGCCAGCAGCTTAGCGGCAGGGGGGTACACTGAAGCTTTCTTT. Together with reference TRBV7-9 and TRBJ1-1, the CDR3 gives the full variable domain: DTGVSQNPRHKITKRGQNVTFRCDPISEHNRLYWYRQTLGQGPEFLTYFQNEAQLEKSRLLSDRFSAERPKGSFSTLEIQRTEQGDSAMYLCASSLAAGGYTEAFFGQGTRLTVV.